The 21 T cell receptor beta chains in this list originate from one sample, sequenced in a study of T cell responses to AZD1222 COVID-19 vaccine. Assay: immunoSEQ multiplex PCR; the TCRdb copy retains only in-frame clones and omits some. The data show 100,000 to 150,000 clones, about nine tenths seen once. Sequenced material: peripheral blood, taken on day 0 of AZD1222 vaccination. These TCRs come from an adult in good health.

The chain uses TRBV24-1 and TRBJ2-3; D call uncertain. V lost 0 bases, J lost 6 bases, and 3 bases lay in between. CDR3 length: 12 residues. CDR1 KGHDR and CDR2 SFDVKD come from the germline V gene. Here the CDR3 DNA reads TGTGCCACCAGTGATTTGTTTGATACGCAGTATTTT. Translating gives CATSDLFDTQYF.

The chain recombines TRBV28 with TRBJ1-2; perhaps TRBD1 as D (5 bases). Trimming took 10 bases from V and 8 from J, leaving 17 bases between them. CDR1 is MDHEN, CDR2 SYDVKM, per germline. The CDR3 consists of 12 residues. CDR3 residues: CATLKGQTGYTF. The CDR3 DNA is TGTGCCACCCTCAAGGGGCAGACAGGCTACACCTTC.

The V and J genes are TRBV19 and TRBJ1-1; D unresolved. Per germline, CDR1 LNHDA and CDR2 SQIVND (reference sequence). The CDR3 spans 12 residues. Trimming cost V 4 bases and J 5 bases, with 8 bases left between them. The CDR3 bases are TGTGCCAGTAGTAAAAGGGATACTGAAGCTTTCTTT. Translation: CASSKRDTEAFF.

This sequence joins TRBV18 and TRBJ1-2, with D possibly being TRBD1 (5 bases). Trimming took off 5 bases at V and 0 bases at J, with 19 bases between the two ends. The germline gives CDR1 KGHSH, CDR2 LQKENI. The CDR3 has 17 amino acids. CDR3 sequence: CASSTNRDAFSNYGYTF. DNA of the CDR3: TGTGCCAGCTCAACAAACCGGGACGCCTTTTCTAACTATGGCTACACCTTC.

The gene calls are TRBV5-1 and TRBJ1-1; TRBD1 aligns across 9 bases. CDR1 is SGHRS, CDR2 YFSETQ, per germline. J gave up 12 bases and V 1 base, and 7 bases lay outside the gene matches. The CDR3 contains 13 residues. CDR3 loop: CASSLMTGGETFF. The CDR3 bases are TGCGCCAGCAGCTTGATGACAGGGGGAGAGACTTTCTTT.

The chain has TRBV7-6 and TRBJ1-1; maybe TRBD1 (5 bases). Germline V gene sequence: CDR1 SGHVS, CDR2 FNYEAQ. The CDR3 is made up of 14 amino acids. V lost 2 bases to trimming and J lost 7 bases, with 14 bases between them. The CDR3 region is CASSLQGGLIEAFF. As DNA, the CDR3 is TGTGCCAGCAGCTTACAGGGTGGCCTCATTGAAGCTTTCTTT.

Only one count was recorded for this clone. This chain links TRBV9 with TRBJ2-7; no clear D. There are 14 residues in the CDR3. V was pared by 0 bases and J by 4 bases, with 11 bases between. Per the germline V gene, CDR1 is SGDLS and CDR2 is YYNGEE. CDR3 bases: TGTGCCAGCAGCGTAGGTACTCGATCGTACGAGCAGTACTTC. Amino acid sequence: CASSVGTRSYEQYF.

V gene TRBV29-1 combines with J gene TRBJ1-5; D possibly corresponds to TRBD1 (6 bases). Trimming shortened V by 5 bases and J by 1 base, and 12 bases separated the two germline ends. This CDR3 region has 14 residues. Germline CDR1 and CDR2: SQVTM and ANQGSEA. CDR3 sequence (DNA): TGCAGCGTTATGGGGGCCTCGAGCAATCAGCCCCAGCATTTT. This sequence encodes CSVMGASSNQPQHF.

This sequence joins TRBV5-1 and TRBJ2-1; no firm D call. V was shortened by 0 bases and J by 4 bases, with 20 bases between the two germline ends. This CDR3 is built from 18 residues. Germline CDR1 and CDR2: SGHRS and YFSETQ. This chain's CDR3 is CASSLGFRGSLRYNEQFF. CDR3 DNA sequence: TGCGCCAGCAGCTTGGGGTTCCGCGGCAGTCTCAGGTACAATGAGCAGTTCTTC.

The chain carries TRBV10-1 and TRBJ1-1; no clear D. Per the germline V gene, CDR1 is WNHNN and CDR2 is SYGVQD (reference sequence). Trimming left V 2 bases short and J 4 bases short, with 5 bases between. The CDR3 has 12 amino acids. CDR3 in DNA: TGCGCCAGCAGTGAGGGCGGCACTGAAGCTTTCTTT. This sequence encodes CASSEGGTEAFF.

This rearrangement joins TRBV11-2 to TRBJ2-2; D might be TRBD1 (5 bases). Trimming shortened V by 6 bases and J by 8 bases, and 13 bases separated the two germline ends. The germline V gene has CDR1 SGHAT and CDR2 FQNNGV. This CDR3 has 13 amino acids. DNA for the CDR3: TGTGCCAGCAGTCTTCTACAGGAGGGGGAGCTGTTTTTT. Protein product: CASSLLQEGELFF.

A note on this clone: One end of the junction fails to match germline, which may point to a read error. The CDR3 reads CSASPNGHF. The CDR3 DNA sequence: TGCAGCGCATCCCCGAACGGCCATTTT. The chain joins TRBV29-1 to TRBJ2-3; D not resolved. The CDR3 extends over 9 amino acids. Germline CDR1 SQVTM, CDR2 ANQGSEA.

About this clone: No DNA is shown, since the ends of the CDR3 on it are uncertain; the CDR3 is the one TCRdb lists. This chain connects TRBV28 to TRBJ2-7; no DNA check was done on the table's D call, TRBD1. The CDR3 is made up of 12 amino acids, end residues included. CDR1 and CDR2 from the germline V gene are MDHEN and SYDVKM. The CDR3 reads CASSKFGQGANF.

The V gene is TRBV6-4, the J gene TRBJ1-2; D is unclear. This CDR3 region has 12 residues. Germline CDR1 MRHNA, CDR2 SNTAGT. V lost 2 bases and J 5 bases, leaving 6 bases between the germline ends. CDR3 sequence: CASSDGSYGYTF. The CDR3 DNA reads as TGTGCCAGCAGTGACGGATCGTATGGCTACACCTTC.

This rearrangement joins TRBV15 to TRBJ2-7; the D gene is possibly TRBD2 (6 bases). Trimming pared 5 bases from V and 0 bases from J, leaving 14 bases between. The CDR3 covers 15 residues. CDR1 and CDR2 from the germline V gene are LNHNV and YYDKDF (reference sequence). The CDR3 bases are TGTGCCACCAGCGGAGGGACTGCCAACTCCTACGAGCAGTACTTC. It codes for CATSGGTANSYEQYF.

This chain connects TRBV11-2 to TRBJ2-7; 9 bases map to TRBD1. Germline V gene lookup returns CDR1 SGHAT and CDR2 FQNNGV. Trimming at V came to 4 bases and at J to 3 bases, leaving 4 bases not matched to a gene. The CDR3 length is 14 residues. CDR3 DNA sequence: TGTGCCAGCAGCTCCCCGGGACAGGGCTACGAGCAGTACTTC. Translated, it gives CASSSPGQGYEQYF.

In DNA, the CDR3 is TGCGCCAGCAGCTTCAGGGGCAACTCCTACGAGCAGTACTTC. Residues: CASSFRGNSYEQYF. This chain uses TRBV5-1 with TRBJ2-7; possibly TRBD1 for D (6 bases). The germline gives CDR1 SGHRS, CDR2 YFSETQ. Trimming removed 2 bases at V and 0 bases at J, with 9 bases between. The CDR3 runs to 14 residues.

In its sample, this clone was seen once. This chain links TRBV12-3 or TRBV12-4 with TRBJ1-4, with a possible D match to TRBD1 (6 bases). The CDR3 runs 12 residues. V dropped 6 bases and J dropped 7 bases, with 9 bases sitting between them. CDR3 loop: CASSPGVEKLFF. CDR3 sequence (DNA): TGTGCCAGCAGCCCAGGGGTTGAAAAACTGTTTTTT.

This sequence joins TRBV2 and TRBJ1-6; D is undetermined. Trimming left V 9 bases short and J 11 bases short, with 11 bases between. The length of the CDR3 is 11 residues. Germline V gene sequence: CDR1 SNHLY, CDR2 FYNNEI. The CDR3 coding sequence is TGTGCCAGAGGTTCACCCCCACCCCTCCACTTT. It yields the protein CARGSPPPLHF.

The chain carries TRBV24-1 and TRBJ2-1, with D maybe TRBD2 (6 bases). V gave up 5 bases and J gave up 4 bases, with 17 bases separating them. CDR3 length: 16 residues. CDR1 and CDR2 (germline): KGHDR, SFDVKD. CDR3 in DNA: TGTGCCACCAGTGCCCAGGAGGGCCTGGCTTACAATGAGCAGTTCTTC. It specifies CATSAQEGLAYNEQFF.

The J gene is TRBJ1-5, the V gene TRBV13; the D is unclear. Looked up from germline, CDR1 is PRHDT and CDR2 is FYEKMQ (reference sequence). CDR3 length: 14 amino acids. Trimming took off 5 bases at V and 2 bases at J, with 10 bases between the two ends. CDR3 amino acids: CASSQGRGNQPQHF. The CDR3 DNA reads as TGTGCCAGCAGCCAAGGTAGGGGCAATCAGCCCCAGCATTTT.